The 20 T cell receptor beta chains below all came from one sample that was sequenced in a study of cytomegalovirus exposure and HLA in healthy donors. Primers for the PCR totalled 60 Vbeta and 13 Jbeta. Sequenced by immunoSEQ multiplex PCR; TCRdb stores in-frame clones only, minus some. The data show around 150,000 clones, approximately 8.9% seen once. Sequencing was carried out using PBMCs. These receptors originate from a woman aged 40 to 50 in good health and CMV-seropositive.

This clone was counted between two and nine times. The chain joins TRBV6-5 to TRBJ1-2; 7 positions agree with TRBD1. With 4 bases clipped from V and 4 bases from J, the junction kept 9 bases outside the gene matches. The V gene's germline CDR1 is MNHEY and CDR2 SVGAGI. The CDR3 has 15 residues. The DNA for the CDR3 is TGTGCCAGCAGTTCCCTGGGACAGCCTCCCTATGGCTACACCTTC. Its translation is CASSSLGQPPYGYTF.

This clone has more than one count but fewer than ten. V is TRBV29-1 and J is TRBJ1-4; D not resolved. Per germline, CDR1 SQVTM and CDR2 ANQGSEA. This CDR3 region has 13 residues. Trimming left V 5 bases short and J 0 bases short, with 7 bases between. The CDR3 sequence is CSVREATNEKLFF. The CDR3 DNA is TGCAGCGTTAGGGAGGCAACTAATGAAAAACTGTTTTTT. The full variable domain, its missing parts supplied by reference TRBV29-1 and TRBJ1-4, is SAVISQKPSRDICQRGTSLTIQCQVDSQVTMMFWYRQQPGQSLTLIATANQGSEATYESGFVIDKFPISRPNLTFSTLTVSNMSPEDSSIYLCSVREATNEKLFFGSGTQLSVL.

The chain joins TRBV7-9 to TRBJ1-2; 8 nucleotides match TRBD1. CDR1 is SEHNR and CDR2 is FQNEAQ in the germline V gene (reference sequence). This CDR3 comprises 15 residues. Trimming took 4 bases from V and 8 from J; bases not matched to a gene: 12. CDR3 nucleotide sequence: TGTGCCAGCAGCTCAGATCTACAGGGGGATCTGGGCTACACCTTC. Translating gives CASSSDLQGDLGYTF.

This clone was seen only a few times. This chain uses TRBV10-1 with TRBJ1-2; 8 positions match TRBD1. J was trimmed by 2 bases and V by 5 bases; bases with no gene match: 4. Germline-derived CDR1 and CDR2 are WNHNN and SYGVQD (reference sequence). The CDR3 runs to 14 residues. As DNA, the CDR3 is TGCGCCAGCAGTCCAGACAGGGGCAACTATGGCTACACCTTC. This codes for CASSPDRGNYGYTF.

The chain carries TRBV7-6 and TRBJ2-3, with TRBD2 matching 10 bases. V was clipped by 3 bases and J by 6 bases; unmatched bases: 6. The CDR3 is 15 amino acids. Germline-derived CDR1 and CDR2 are SGHVS and FNYEAQ. As DNA, the CDR3 is TGTGCCAGCAGCTTGTTTACTAGCGGGGAGGATACGCAGTATTTT. It translates to CASSLFTSGEDTQYF.

The chain has TRBV9 and TRBJ1-1; D may be TRBD1 (6 bases). Trimming removed 0 bases at V and 7 bases at J, with 13 bases between. The CDR3 runs to 14 residues. Germline-derived CDR1 and CDR2 are SGDLS and YYNGEE. CDR3 in amino acids: CASSVVAGASEAFF. CDR3 DNA sequence: TGTGCCAGCAGCGTAGTAGCGGGGGCTAGTGAAGCTTTCTTT.

The chain is built from TRBV6-4 and TRBJ2-1, with 9 bases identical to TRBD2. The J segment lost 0 bases and the V segment lost 2 bases, leaving 11 bases of the junction unmatched. Germline CDR1 reads MRHNA; CDR2 reads SNTAGT. This CDR3 contains 19 residues. This CDR3 reads CASSDPGSGGPSSYNEQFF. The DNA for the CDR3 is TGTGCCAGCAGTGACCCAGGTAGCGGGGGACCGAGCTCCTACAATGAGCAGTTCTTC.

The chain links TRBV7-9 to TRBJ1-4; no clear D gene. CDR1 and CDR2 from the germline V gene are SEHNR and FQNEAQ (reference sequence). The length of the CDR3 is 13 residues. V was shortened by 2 bases and J by 8 bases, with 9 bases between the two germline ends. In nucleotides, the CDR3 is TGTGCCAGCAGCTTAATCCCCGGGGAAAAACTGTTTTTT. Protein: CASSLIPGEKLFF.

The chain carries TRBV4-1 and TRBJ1-6, with D maybe TRBD1 (5 bases). Germline lookup yields CDR1 MGHRA and CDR2 YSYEKL. The CDR3 covers 16 residues. With 4 bases removed from V and 3 bases from J, the gap between germline ends came to 13 bases. CDR3 nucleotide sequence: TGCGCCAGCAGCCCCTCGGGGGGAAGCTATAATTCACCCCTCCACTTT. This encodes CASSPSGGSYNSPLHF.

This clone turned up a few times. The CDR3 DNA reads TGTGCCAGCAGCTCAAGCCCACAAGAGACCCAGTACTTC. This sequence encodes CASSSSPQETQYF. This rearrangement joins TRBV7-7 to TRBJ2-5; no clear D gene. This CDR3 is 13 amino acids long. V was clipped by 4 bases and J by 2 bases, with 8 bases between them. CDR1 is SSHAT and CDR2 is FNYEAQ in the germline V gene (reference sequence).

This clone turned up a few times. The chain combines TRBV29-1 with TRBJ2-7; the D is unclear. The germline V and J ends were trimmed by 4 bases and 3 bases, with 10 bases remaining between them. CDR3 size: 12 residues. Per germline, CDR1 SQVTM and CDR2 ANQGSEA. CDR3: CSVGLTIYEQYF. CDR3 sequence (DNA): TGCAGCGTTGGACTTACGATCTACGAGCAGTACTTC.

This clone was detected a few times. The gene calls are TRBV14 and TRBJ2-2, with D tentatively TRBD2 (6 bases). CDR1 and CDR2 (germline): SGHDN, FVKESK. Trimming removed 1 base at V and 4 bases at J, with 10 bases between. This CDR3 contains 15 residues. CDR3 residues: CASSQVRGATGELFF. In DNA form, the CDR3 reads TGTGCCAGCAGCCAAGTGCGGGGAGCCACCGGGGAGCTGTTTTTT.

This chain connects TRBV2 to TRBJ2-3; 7 bases fit TRBD2. The junction had 5 bases not matched to a gene; V was cut back by 6 bases and J by 5 bases. Germline V gives CDR1 SNHLY, CDR2 FYNNEI. There are 13 residues in the CDR3. CDR3 in amino acids: CASSREVQDTQYF. The CDR3 coding sequence is TGTGCCAGCAGCCGGGAGGTACAAGATACGCAGTATTTT.

The chain carries TRBV5-1 and TRBJ2-1; 8 bases map to TRBD1. CDR3 size: 13 residues. V shed 0 bases and J 15 bases; nucleotides not matched to a gene: 8. CDR1 and CDR2 from the germline V gene are SGHRS and YFSETQ. CDR3 nucleotide sequence: TGCGCCAGCAGCTTGGAAGGACGGGACAGGCGGTTCTTC. This translates into CASSLEGRDRRFF.

V and J are TRBV5-4 and TRBJ2-5, with 12 positions matching TRBD2. The V gene's germline CDR1 is SGHNT and CDR2 YYREEE (reference sequence). The trim removed 3 bases at V and 5 bases at J, leaving 8 bases unmatched. There are 16 residues in the CDR3. DNA for the CDR3: TGTGCCAGCAGCTCGCCGACTAGCGGGGGTTTGGAGACCCAGTACTTC. Protein sequence: CASSSPTSGGLETQYF.

The chain links TRBV6-1 to TRBJ2-7, with 7 bases fitting TRBD1. The CDR3 runs 12 residues. Germline CDR1 MNHNS, CDR2 SASEGT. Trimming at V came to 6 bases and at J to 2 bases, leaving 1 base not matched to a gene. The CDR3 spells CASSRGTYEQYF. Here the CDR3 DNA reads TGTGCCAGCAGCAGGGGGACCTACGAGCAGTACTTC.

This clone was observed a handful of times. The V and J genes are TRBV5-1 and TRBJ2-7; 12 positions match TRBD1. The V and J ends lost 4 bases and 7 bases, in that order; junction bases with no gene match: 6. This CDR3 has 14 amino acids. Looked up from germline, CDR1 is SGHRS and CDR2 is YFSETQ. The DNA for the CDR3 is TGCGCCAGCAGCGCCGGGACAGGGGGCCGGGAGCAGTACTTC. It encodes CASSAGTGGREQYF.

The J gene is TRBJ2-7, the V gene TRBV10-1, with 11 bases fitting TRBD1. The V and J ends lost 3 bases and 2 bases, in that order; junction bases with no gene match: 6. Germline V gene lookup returns CDR1 WNHNN and CDR2 SYGVQD (reference sequence). CDR3 size: 16 residues. The CDR3: CASSDHRDRGTYEQYF. For the CDR3, the DNA is TGCGCCAGCAGTGATCACCGGGACAGGGGGACCTACGAGCAGTACTTC.

There are a few counts of this clone. An end of the junction does not agree with germline; a read error may underlie this. The rearrangement uses TRBV27 and TRBJ1-4; 9 bases agree with TRBD1. Germline assignment: CDR1 MNHEY and CDR2 SMNVEV (reference sequence). The CDR3 spans 16 residues. The CDR3 nucleotides read TGTGCCGGCAGTTTAAGGGACAGGGTGCAAGATGAAAAACTGTTTTTT. Translated: CAGSLRDRVQDEKLFF. The whole variable domain, remainder taken from reference TRBV27 and TRBJ1-4, is EAQVTQNPRYLITVTGKKLTVTCSQNMNHEYMSWYRQDPGLGLRQIYYSMNVEVTDKGDVPEGYKVSRKEKRNFPLILESPSPNQTSLYFCAGSLRDRVQDEKLFFGSGTQLSVL.

This clone was detected only a few times. The rearrangement joins TRBV6-6 to TRBJ1-1, with D unclear. Per the germline V gene, CDR1 is MNHNY and CDR2 is SVGAGI (reference sequence). This CDR3 comprises 16 residues. V was shortened by 0 bases and J by 0 bases, with 11 bases between the two germline ends. DNA for the CDR3: TGTGCCAGCAGTTACTCGAAAGGCGGTGTGAACACTGAAGCTTTCTTT. It yields the protein CASSYSKGGVNTEAFF.